The 3 T cell receptor beta chains below were found in one sample sequenced in a study of T cell changes during pregnancy in multiple sclerosis. The protocol was immunoSEQ multiplex PCR, while the TCRdb copy is restricted to in-frame clones and leaves out a portion. Of 35,000 to 50,000 clones listed, roughly nine tenths are singletons. This material consisted of CD4+ T cells from peripheral blood mononuclear cells, taken in the first trimester of pregnancy. All receptors derive from a female donor with multiple sclerosis, enrolled in a pregnancy study.

V usage is TRBV2 and J usage is TRBJ2-2; 9 bases are a match to TRBD2. There are 14 residues in the CDR3. Germline CDR1 SNHLY, CDR2 FYNNEI. Trimming took 5 bases from V and 7 from J; bases not matched to a gene: 5. The CDR3 loop is CASSKGLAIGELFF. The CDR3, as DNA: TGTGCCAGCAGTAAGGGACTAGCTATCGGGGAGCTGTTTTTT.

CDR3 amino acids: CASRRDRGIRGYTF. The DNA of the CDR3 is TGTGCCAGCAGGAGGGACAGGGGAATCCGTGGCTACACCTTC. This chain connects TRBV27 to TRBJ1-2, with 10 bases that match TRBD1. The CDR3 is 14 amino acids. Germline V lookup: CDR1 MNHEY, CDR2 SMNVEV (reference sequence). V lost 6 bases, J lost 7 bases, and 8 bases stayed unmatched.

The chain links TRBV2 to TRBJ1-4, with D hard to call. This CDR3 region has 13 residues. Germline V gene lookup returns CDR1 SNHLY and CDR2 FYNNEI. V was clipped by 5 bases and J by 2 bases, with 6 bases between them. CDR3 bases: TGTGCCAGCAGTCTACGGACTAATGAAAAACTGTTTTTT. It encodes CASSLRTNEKLFF.